Below are 21 T cell receptor beta chains sequenced from a single sample in a study of blood T cell repertoires in COVID-19. Using immunoSEQ multiplex PCR, the repertoire was profiled, and TCRdb retains in-frame clones only, with some absent. The sample has over 95,000 clones; 70% to 90% are singletons. The sequencing input was peripheral blood. The receptors here all came from a woman in her 50s with acute or convalescent COVID-19.

The chain couples TRBV28 to TRBJ1-2; 8 bases fit TRBD1. This CDR3 contains 15 residues. CDR1 and CDR2 (germline): MDHEN, SYDVKM. Trimming removed 6 bases from V and 7 bases from J; junction bases left unmatched: 13. The CDR3 protein is CASSPQGQGATGYTF. The CDR3 DNA reads as TGTGCCAGCAGCCCCCAAGGGCAGGGGGCTACTGGCTACACCTTC.

The gene calls are TRBV19 and TRBJ1-6; 7 positions match TRBD1. The CDR3 has 13 residues. The germline gives CDR1 LNHDA, CDR2 SQIVND (reference sequence). With 11 bases clipped from V and 6 bases from J, the junction kept 7 bases outside the gene matches. The CDR3 spells CASTGLGNSPLHF. The CDR3 region has the DNA TGTGCCTCGACAGGGCTAGGTAATTCACCCCTCCACTTT.

This chain uses TRBV19 with TRBJ1-5; D is undetermined. With 3 bases removed from V and 3 bases from J, the gap between germline ends came to 9 bases. Germline CDR1 and CDR2: LNHDA and SQIVND (reference sequence). The CDR3 is 14 amino acids. CDR3 sequence: CASSIRHHNQPQHF. DNA for the CDR3: TGTGCCAGTAGTATCCGACATCACAATCAGCCCCAGCATTTT.

The chain combines TRBV19 with TRBJ2-7; D unclear. Trimming removed 3 bases from V and 0 bases from J, with 9 bases in between. Germline CDR1 LNHDA, CDR2 SQIVND (reference sequence). This CDR3 spans 14 amino acids. The CDR3 spells CASSIQENSYEQYF. CDR3 DNA: TGTGCCAGTAGTATCCAGGAAAACTCCTACGAGCAGTACTTC.

The chain couples TRBV6-5 to TRBJ1-5, with unresolved D. The ends were cut back, 7 bases at V and 2 bases at J, with 6 bases in the middle. The length of the CDR3 is 12 residues. Germline CDR1 MNHEY, CDR2 SVGAGI. The CDR3 is CASMRGNQPQHF. The CDR3 DNA is TGTGCCAGCATGCGGGGCAATCAGCCCCAGCATTTT.

The gene calls are TRBV15 and TRBJ2-3; 10 bases fit TRBD2. This CDR3 spans 17 amino acids. The trim removed 4 bases at V and 2 bases at J, leaving 9 bases unmatched. CDR1 LNHNV and CDR2 YYDKDF come from the germline V gene (reference sequence). The DNA of the CDR3 is TGTGCCACCAGCACCTCGGTAGGACTAGCGGACACAGATACGCAGTATTTT. It is translated as CATSTSVGLADTDTQYF.

This chain uses TRBV2 with TRBJ1-2, with unresolved D. Germline-derived CDR1 and CDR2 are SNHLY and FYNNEI. The CDR3 sequence is 11 residues long. V was pared by 7 bases and J by 4 bases, with 7 bases between. CDR3 nucleotides: TGTGCCAGCACCCCGCGCTATGGCTACACCTTC. This codes for CASTPRYGYTF.

The rearrangement uses TRBV7-8 and TRBJ1-1; a weak D match, TRBD1 (6 bases). Germline V gene lookup returns CDR1 SGHVS and CDR2 FQNEAQ. V was cut by 3 bases and J by 2 bases, with 10 bases left in between. The CDR3 contains 14 residues. The CDR3 bases are TGTGCCAGCAGCTTGACACAGGGTAACACTGAAGCTTTCTTT. Its protein is CASSLTQGNTEAFF.

V is TRBV28 and J is TRBJ2-7, with D tentatively TRBD2 (6 bases). Germline-derived CDR1 and CDR2 are MDHEN and SYDVKM. V was cut by 6 bases and J by 7 bases, with 22 bases left in between. This CDR3 spans 15 amino acids. The CDR3: CASSPIDRDSGEQYF. CDR3 DNA: TGTGCCAGCAGCCCCATTGACCGGGACTCGGGGGAGCAGTACTTC.

The V and J genes are TRBV6-5 and TRBJ1-1; 7 bases are a match to TRBD1. The CDR3 consists of 13 residues. Germline CDR1 reads MNHEY; CDR2 reads SVGAGI. J was trimmed by 7 bases and V by 8 bases; bases with no gene match: 10. The CDR3 region has the DNA TGTGCCAGCCGACGGGAGACAGGGCTTGAAGCTTTCTTT. This gives the protein CASRRETGLEAFF.

The V and J genes are TRBV30 and TRBJ1-6; unclear D gene. Germline V CDR1 and CDR2: GTSNPN, SVGIG (reference sequence). The V end was cut by 5 bases, the J end by 6 bases, with 11 bases between. The CDR3 length is 13 residues. For the CDR3, the DNA is TGTGCCTGGGCGCGAGGCGCTAATTCACCCCTCCACTTT. Protein: CAWARGANSPLHF.

This rearrangement joins TRBV30 to TRBJ1-6; TRBD1 is a possible D gene (5 bases). The CDR3 is 12 residues long. Germline assignment: CDR1 GTSNPN and CDR2 SVGIG (reference sequence). The V end was cut by 5 bases, the J end by 7 bases, with 9 bases between. As DNA, the CDR3 is TGTGCCTGGGAACCAGGGAATTCACCCCTCCACTTT. Residues: CAWEPGNSPLHF. The complete variable domain, with remaining parts taken from reference TRBV30 and TRBJ1-6, reads SQTIHQWPATLVQPVGSPLSLECTVEGTSNPNLYWYRQAAGRGLQLLFYSVGIGQISSEVPQNLSASRPQDRQFILSSKKLLLSDSGFYLCAWEPGNSPLHFGNGTRLTVT.

The J gene is TRBJ2-7, the V gene TRBV19; perhaps TRBD1 as D (6 bases). The V and J ends lost 9 bases and 5 bases respectively, with 23 bases between them. CDR1 is LNHDA and CDR2 is SQIVND in the germline V gene (reference sequence). The CDR3 runs to 15 residues. CDR3 nucleotides: TGTGCCAGCACTCCTGGGGCGCAGGGGTTCAACGAGCAGTACTTC. Its protein is CASTPGAQGFNEQYF.

V usage is TRBV16 and J usage is TRBJ1-4; 8 nucleotides match TRBD1. Germline assignment: CDR1 KGHSY and CDR2 FQNENV. The CDR3 covers 16 residues. Trimming cost V 1 base and J 11 bases; bases outside gene matches: 12. The CDR3 bases are TGTGCCAGCAGCCAATATGGTGACAGGGGATCTAACAAACTGTTTTTT. It translates to CASSQYGDRGSNKLFF.

This sequence joins TRBV28 and TRBJ2-3, with D possibly matching TRBD1 (5 bases). The CDR3 totals 13 residues. The V and J ends lost 6 bases and 2 bases respectively, with 9 bases between them. CDR1 is MDHEN and CDR2 is SYDVKM in the germline V gene. The CDR3 DNA is TGTGCCAGCAGAGGACAAAACACAGATACGCAGTATTTT. This translates into CASRGQNTDTQYF. Based on the CDR3 plus reference TRBV28 and TRBJ2-3, the full variable domain is DVKVTQSSRYLVKRTGEKVFLECVQDMDHENMFWYRQDPGLGLRLIYFSYDVKMKEKGDIPEGYSVSREKKERFSLILESASTNQTSMYLCASRGQNTDTQYFGPGTRLTVL.

The CDR3 nucleotides read TGTGCCAGTAGTAAGGGACAGGGGGTAGCAGATACGCAGTATTTT. It encodes CASSKGQGVADTQYF. The chain links TRBV19 to TRBJ2-3; 11 bases are shared with TRBD1. The V segment lost 4 bases and the J segment 4 bases; nucleotides outside the gene matches: 4. CDR3 length: 15 amino acids. CDR1 is LNHDA and CDR2 is SQIVND in the germline V gene (reference sequence).

The chain carries TRBV6-5 and TRBJ2-3; perhaps TRBD1 as D (6 bases). Germline assignment: CDR1 MNHEY and CDR2 SVGAGI. V lost 0 bases to trimming and J lost 4 bases, with 14 bases between them. This CDR3 is 16 amino acids long. CDR3 sequence (DNA): TGTGCCAGCAGTTACTCGATAGGGGGAGTCCCAGATACGCAGTATTTT. It specifies CASSYSIGGVPDTQYF.

This clone appeared once. The V gene is TRBV3-1 (or the pseudogene TRBV3-2), the J gene TRBJ2-3; TRBD1 matches 9 bases. With V trimmed by 2 bases and J by 1 base, 10 bases remained unmatched. The germline V gene encodes CDR1 LGHDT and CDR2 YNNKEL (reference sequence). This CDR3 spans 18 amino acids. The CDR3 bases are TGTGCCAGCAGCCAACCACCAAGACAGGGGGTAGGCACAGATACGCAGTATTTT. This gives the protein CASSQPPRQGVGTDTQYF.

The chain joins TRBV4-3 to TRBJ2-5; 7 bases are a match to TRBD1. The V segment lost 4 bases and the J segment 0 bases; nucleotides outside the gene matches: 5. The CDR3 covers 15 residues. Germline V gene sequence: CDR1 LGHNA, CDR2 YSLEER. The CDR3 nucleotides read TGCGCCAGCAGCCGACAGACAGGGAACCAAGAGACCCAGTACTTC. This encodes CASSRQTGNQETQYF.

The rearrangement links TRBV19 to TRBJ1-3, with 9 bases that match TRBD1. Germline V gene data show CDR1 as LNHDA and CDR2 as SQIVND (reference sequence). The V and J ends lost 7 bases and 4 bases, in that order; junction bases with no gene match: 5. CDR3 length: 14 residues. The DNA of the CDR3 is TGTGCCAGTACGAGGACAGGGGAAGGAAACACCATATATTTT. Protein product: CASTRTGEGNTIYF.

This clone has a single count. The chain joins TRBV29-1 to TRBJ2-2; 9 positions match TRBD2. Unmatched junction bases numbered 13, after V lost 0 bases and J lost 5 bases. The germline CDR1 and CDR2 sequences are SQVTM and ANQGSEA. This CDR3 is built from 18 residues. CDR3 in DNA: TGCAGCGTTGAAGATTTGAAGGAGCGGGAGGCAAGTACCGGGGAGCTGTTTTTT. Amino acid sequence: CSVEDLKEREASTGELFF.